This section outlines one TCR beta chain sequence together with its context. Its specificity is unknown. Unmatched junction bases numbered 6, after V lost 4 bases and J lost 3 bases. Germline V gene sequence: CDR1 SEHNR, CDR2 FQNEAQ (reference sequence). The CDR3 loop spans 14 amino acids. This sample was included in a study of CD8+ T cells in alopecia areata. Findings and caveats of the study: For lesional scalp, especially alopecia totalis/universalis, clonality was higher than in normal scalp.

RNA was extracted and reverse transcribed into cDNA as the sequencing template. Produced via immunoSEQ multiplex PCR; TCRdb's table is partial and in-frame only. This table holds over 200,000 clones, roughly 57% found once. PBMCs yielded sorted CD4+ and CD8+ T cells. Source: CD4+ T cells sorted from blood, taken at week 0. V gene TRBV7-9 combines with J gene TRBJ2-7; TRBD1 agrees at 7 bases. The sequence was obtained from a human donor with alopecia areata. CDR3 DNA sequence: TGTGCCAGCAGCTCCCAACGGACAGGCTACGAGCAGTACTTC. Its translation: CASSSQRTGYEQYF.